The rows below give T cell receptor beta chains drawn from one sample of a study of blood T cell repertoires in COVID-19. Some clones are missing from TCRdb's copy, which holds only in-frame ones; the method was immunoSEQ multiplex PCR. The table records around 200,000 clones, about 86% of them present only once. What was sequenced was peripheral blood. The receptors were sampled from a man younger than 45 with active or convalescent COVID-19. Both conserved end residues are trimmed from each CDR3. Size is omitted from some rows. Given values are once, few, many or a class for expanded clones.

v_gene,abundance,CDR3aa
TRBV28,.,ASSLGGTGDQETQY
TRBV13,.,ASSLGQGTQPQH
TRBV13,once,ASSLKANSPLH
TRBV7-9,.,ASSPRDGGANTGELF
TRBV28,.,ASSIRQGLYSNQPQH
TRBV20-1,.,SARADNEQF
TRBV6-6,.,ASSSRVDEKLF
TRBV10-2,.,ASIIDSNTEAF
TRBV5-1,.,ASSVLPGQGKETQY
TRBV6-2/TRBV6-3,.,ASSYASGGAGDTQY
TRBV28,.,ASSQLAGEADTQY
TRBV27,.,ASSSGGPEAF
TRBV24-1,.,ATSDRQGNQPQH
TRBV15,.,ATSRDPQGRDEQF
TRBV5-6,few,ASSNLGQATGGYEQY
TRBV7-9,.,ASSLGRRGGDTQY
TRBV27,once,ASSDLHSYNEQF
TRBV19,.,ASRDRARNTEAF
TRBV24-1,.,ATSDYGTGGTVNEQF
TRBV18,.,ASSPGLRFNYGYT
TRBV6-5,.,ASSYSTSGGRNEQF
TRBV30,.,AWRDRDRRTEAF
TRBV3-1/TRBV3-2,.,ASSPRTSATEKLF
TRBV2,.,ASRESAGTGGSGAYGYT